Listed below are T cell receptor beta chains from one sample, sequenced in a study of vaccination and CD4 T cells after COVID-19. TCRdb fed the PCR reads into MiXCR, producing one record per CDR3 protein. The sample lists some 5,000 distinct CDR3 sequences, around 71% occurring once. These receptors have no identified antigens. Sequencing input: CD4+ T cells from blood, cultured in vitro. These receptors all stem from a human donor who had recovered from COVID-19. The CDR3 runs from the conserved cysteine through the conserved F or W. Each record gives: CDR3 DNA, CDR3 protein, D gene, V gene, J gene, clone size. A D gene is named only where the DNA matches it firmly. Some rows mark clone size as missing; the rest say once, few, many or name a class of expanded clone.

TGTGCCAGCAGCTTAGATCCGGGAACATTGAGGGGCTACACCTTC,CASSLDPGTLRGYTF,.,TRBV7-2,TRBJ1-2,.
TGCAGTGCTAGAGTTTCGAGGATGGGAAACATTCAGTACTTC,CSARVSRMGNIQYF,.,TRBV20-1,TRBJ2-4,.
TGTGCCAGCGCCTTCCCGGGACTCTTACGAGAAGGGGCCAACGTCCTGACTTTC,CASAFPGLLREGANVLTF,.,TRBV28,TRBJ2-6,.
TGTGCCAGCAACTCGGACAGGGTCTATGGCTACACCTTC,CASNSDRVYGYTF,TRBD1,TRBV6-1,TRBJ1-2,medium-sized
TGCAGTGCTAGGCGGGGTTACACAGATACGCAGTATTTT,CSARRGYTDTQYF,.,TRBV20-1,TRBJ2-3,.
TGTGCCAGTGCCGGAAGTAGCACAGATACGCAGTATTTT,CASAGSSTDTQYF,.,TRBV19,TRBJ2-3,.
TGCAGTGCATACAGCGCAACCTACGAGCAGTACTTC,CSAYSATYEQYF,.,TRBV20-1,TRBJ2-7,.
TGTGCCAGCAGTGTGGACAGGGGTGGGGGCGAGCAGTACTTC,CASSVDRGGGEQYF,TRBD1,TRBV6-1,TRBJ2-7,few
TGTGCCACCAGTGATCCAATTCGTCGGGACTATGGCTACACCTTC,CATSDPIRRDYGYTF,.,TRBV24-1,TRBJ1-2,.
TGTGCCAGCAGCGCGAGACAGGGGGCTCAGCCCCAGCATTTT,CASSARQGAQPQHF,TRBD1,TRBV7-2,TRBJ1-5,few
TGTGCCAGCAGTTCGACAGGGGGCAACTACGAGCAGTACTTC,CASSSTGGNYEQYF,TRBD1,TRBV6-5,TRBJ2-7,.
TGCAGTGCTAGGGGTCGTGGGACAACTAATGAAAAACTGTTTTTT,CSARGRGTTNEKLFF,.,TRBV20-1,TRBJ1-4,.
TGTGCCAGCAGGCCAGGGGGGGCGGTAGGGACCCAGTACTTC,CASRPGGAVGTQYF,.,TRBV6-1,TRBJ2-5,.
TGTGCCAGCAGAACAGGGATAACCTACGAGCAGTACTTC,CASRTGITYEQYF,.,TRBV27,TRBJ2-7,.
TGTGCCAGCAGCTTAGGAGGAGCGGGGGCCCCGTCTTACGAGCAGTACTTC,CASSLGGAGAPSYEQYF,TRBD2,TRBV7-2,TRBJ2-7,.
TGTGCCAGCAGCTCCTCCTCGACAGGCGCGCAGACCCAGTACTTC,CASSSSSTGAQTQYF,.,TRBV7-2,TRBJ2-5,.
TGTGCCACCAGCAGAGAAAGGGACCTCGCACCGGATTTT,CATSRERDLAPDF,.,TRBV15,TRBJ2-3,.
TGTGCCAGCAGTTGGGGACGGTTGAACACTGAAGCTTTCTTT,CASSWGRLNTEAFF,.,TRBV27,TRBJ1-1,.
TGTGCCAGCAGTGCAGATCCCTGGGGAGGGACCCAGTACTTC,CASSADPWGGTQYF,.,TRBV11-3,TRBJ2-5,.
TGTGCCAGCAGCTTAGGGTCAGTAGACTATGGCTACACCTTC,CASSLGSVDYGYTF,.,TRBV7-9,TRBJ1-2,.
TGTGCCATCAGTGAGATAGCCGGGACTAGCGGGAGATCTAACGAGCAGTACTTC,CAISEIAGTSGRSNEQYF,TRBD2,TRBV10-3,TRBJ2-7,.
TGTGCCACCCTCGAAATCTATGGCTACACCTTC,CATLEIYGYTF,.,TRBV25-1,TRBJ1-2,.
TGTGCCAGCAGGGAAGAGGACAGGGCCAATCAGCCCCAGCATTTT,CASREEDRANQPQHF,TRBD1,TRBV6-2/TRBV6-3,TRBJ1-5,large
TGTGCCAGCAGAACCGGGACCCATTCACCCCTCCACTTT,CASRTGTHSPLHF,.,TRBV12-3/TRBV12-4,TRBJ1-6,once
TGCAGTGCAAGACTAGCGGGGGGGCGTATGGAGACCCAGTACTTC,CSARLAGGRMETQYF,TRBD2,TRBV20-1,TRBJ2-5,.
TGTGCCAGCAGCTCATCTCGAGACAGGGAAGAGACCCAGTACTTC,CASSSSRDREETQYF,TRBD1,TRBV27,TRBJ2-5,.
TGCAGTGCTAGGAAGGGGGCCGGGCAGCCCCAGCATTTT,CSARKGAGQPQHF,TRBD1,TRBV20-1,TRBJ1-5,.
TGTGCCAGCAGGCTTGCCGGGACAGAAATACCCTATGGCTACACCTTC,CASRLAGTEIPYGYTF,TRBD1,TRBV28,TRBJ1-2,.
TGTGCCAGCTCACCCCCCGGGTCCACTGAAGCTTTCTTT,CASSPPGSTEAFF,.,TRBV18,TRBJ1-1,once